This is a list of T cell receptor beta chains from one sample in a study of CD8 T cells in ankylosing spondylitis. MiXCR, run by TCRdb on the 5' RACE reads, gives a single entry per CDR3 protein. The sample yields 150,000 to 200,000 distinct CDR3 sequences, roughly 13% seen once. The specimen sequenced was blood, either unsorted or a sorted T cell fraction (not recorded which). Source of these receptors: a female donor with ankylosing spondylitis or in good health (not recorded which). Both conserved end residues are part of each CDR3. D genes are given only for firm matches. Clone size appears in some rows only: once, few, many, or a class for an expanded clone.

CDR3 length: 15
V gene: TRBV6-2/TRBV6-3
clone size: many
J gene: TRBJ2-2
D gene: TRBD1
CDR3 protein: CASGNLDRETGELFF
CDR3 DNA: TGTGCCAGCGGAAACCTAGACAGGGAGACCGGGGAGCTGTTTTTT

CDR3 length: 14
V gene: TRBV3-1
clone size: few
J gene: TRBJ2-2
D gene: .
CDR3 protein: CASSHKRGTGELFF
CDR3 DNA: TGTGCCAGCAGCCACAAAAGGGGTACCGGGGAGCTGTTTTTT

CDR3 length: 16
V gene: TRBV27
clone size: .
J gene: TRBJ2-3
D gene: TRBD2
CDR3 protein: CASRETSGRRVDTQYF
CDR3 DNA: TGTGCCAGCAGAGAAACTAGCGGGAGAAGGGTAGATACGCAGTATTTT

CDR3 length: 13
V gene: TRBV7-2
clone size: many
J gene: TRBJ2-7
D gene: .
CDR3 protein: CASSLPGLAEQYF
CDR3 DNA: TGTGCCAGCAGCTTACCAGGGTTGGCCGAGCAGTACTTC

CDR3 length: 15
V gene: TRBV28
clone size: many
J gene: TRBJ1-4
D gene: .
CDR3 protein: CASSAYGATNEKLFF
CDR3 DNA: TGTGCCAGCAGCGCTTACGGGGCAACTAATGAAAAACTGTTTTTT

CDR3 length: 16
V gene: TRBV4-2
clone size: .
J gene: TRBJ2-7
D gene: TRBD2
CDR3 protein: CASSQDAGGASYEQYF
CDR3 DNA: TGTGCCAGCAGCCAAGATGCGGGGGGAGCATCCTACGAGCAGTACTTC

CDR3 length: 14
V gene: TRBV12-3/TRBV12-4
clone size: .
J gene: TRBJ2-1
D gene: .
CDR3 protein: CASSFLTRGNEQFF
CDR3 DNA: TGTGCCAGCAGTTTTCTCACCAGAGGGAATGAGCAGTTCTTC

CDR3 length: 14
V gene: TRBV5-1
clone size: many
J gene: TRBJ1-1
D gene: .
CDR3 protein: CASSLSRGPDEAFF
CDR3 DNA: TGCGCCAGCAGCTTGTCAAGGGGCCCAGATGAAGCTTTCTTT

CDR3 length: 15
V gene: TRBV20-1
clone size: .
J gene: TRBJ2-7
D gene: TRBD1
CDR3 protein: CSARGTGGAFYEQYF
CDR3 DNA: TGCAGTGCTAGGGGGACAGGGGGCGCTTTTTACGAGCAGTACTTC

CDR3 length: 16
V gene: TRBV5-1
clone size: many
J gene: TRBJ2-1
D gene: TRBD1
CDR3 protein: CASSLAVTGNHNEQFF
CDR3 DNA: TGCGCCAGCAGCTTGGCGGTGACAGGGAACCACAATGAGCAGTTCTTC

CDR3 length: 13
V gene: TRBV7-2
clone size: many
J gene: TRBJ2-7
D gene: .
CDR3 protein: CASSLYRDHEQYF
CDR3 DNA: TGTGCCAGCAGCCTCTACCGGGACCACGAGCAGTACTTC

CDR3 length: 18
V gene: TRBV5-1
clone size: few
J gene: TRBJ1-1
D gene: TRBD1
CDR3 protein: CASSLGAGFGQGHTEAFF
CDR3 DNA: TGCGCCAGCAGCTTGGGGGCGGGCTTTGGACAGGGGCACACTGAAGCTTTCTTT

CDR3 length: 15
V gene: TRBV9
clone size: many
J gene: TRBJ1-6
D gene: .
CDR3 protein: CASSVEGRGNSPLHF
CDR3 DNA: TGTGCCAGCAGCGTAGAGGGCCGGGGTAATTCACCCCTCCACTTT

CDR3 length: 15
V gene: TRBV19
clone size: few
J gene: TRBJ1-2
D gene: TRBD1
CDR3 protein: CASTTSGTGAYGYTF
CDR3 DNA: TGTGCCAGCACAACTTCCGGGACAGGGGCCTATGGCTACACCTTC

CDR3 length: 14
V gene: TRBV3-1
clone size: many
J gene: TRBJ2-2
D gene: .
CDR3 protein: CASIGGAGSGELFF
CDR3 DNA: TGTGCCAGCATCGGGGGTGCGGGTTCCGGGGAGCTGTTTTTT

CDR3 length: 16
V gene: TRBV5-1
clone size: few
J gene: TRBJ2-5
D gene: TRBD1
CDR3 protein: CASSLGGTGNQETQYF
CDR3 DNA: TGCGCCAGCAGCTTGGGGGGGACAGGGAACCAAGAGACCCAGTACTTC

CDR3 length: 14
V gene: TRBV15
clone size: many
J gene: TRBJ2-3
D gene: .
CDR3 protein: CATSRGQGSDTQYF
CDR3 DNA: TGTGCCACCAGCAGAGGCCAGGGTTCAGATACGCAGTATTTT

CDR3 length: 16
V gene: TRBV5-1
clone size: many
J gene: TRBJ2-7
D gene: TRBD2
CDR3 protein: CASSLAVSGRGYEQYF
CDR3 DNA: TGCGCCAGCAGCTTGGCCGTCAGCGGGAGAGGCTACGAGCAGTACTTC

CDR3 length: 17
V gene: TRBV28
clone size: many
J gene: TRBJ2-2
D gene: TRBD2
CDR3 protein: CASSPRSGTSATGELFF
CDR3 DNA: TGTGCCAGCAGTCCCCGTTCCGGGACTAGCGCCACCGGGGAGCTGTTTTTT

CDR3 length: 16
V gene: TRBV12-3/TRBV12-4
clone size: few
J gene: TRBJ2-7
D gene: TRBD1
CDR3 protein: CASSRPEGQGPDEQYF
CDR3 DNA: TGTGCCAGCAGCCGCCCAGAGGGACAGGGCCCGGACGAGCAGTACTTC

CDR3 length: 14
V gene: TRBV9
clone size: many
J gene: TRBJ1-1
D gene: .
CDR3 protein: CASNQGSVNTEAFF
CDR3 DNA: TGTGCCAGCAACCAGGGGTCGGTGAACACTGAAGCTTTCTTT

CDR3 length: 17
V gene: TRBV11-3
clone size: .
J gene: TRBJ2-6
D gene: .
CDR3 protein: CASSLGQGSSGANVLTF
CDR3 DNA: TGTGCCAGCAGCTTAGGGCAGGGTAGTTCTGGGGCCAACGTCCTGACTTTC

CDR3 length: 15
V gene: TRBV28
clone size: .
J gene: TRBJ2-5
D gene: TRBD2
CDR3 protein: CASVSYLADPSAQYF
CDR3 DNA: TGTGCCAGCGTCTCCTATCTAGCGGACCCTTCGGCCCAGTACTTC

CDR3 length: 12
V gene: TRBV10-3
clone size: many
J gene: TRBJ2-5
D gene: TRBD1
CDR3 protein: CAISRQGSTQYF
CDR3 DNA: TGTGCCATCAGCCGACAGGGTTCGACCCAGTACTTC

CDR3 length: 17
V gene: TRBV5-1
clone size: few
J gene: TRBJ2-1
D gene: .
CDR3 protein: CASRPNPALRSYNEQFF
CDR3 DNA: TGCGCCAGCAGACCTAACCCAGCCCTAAGATCCTACAATGAGCAGTTCTTC

CDR3 length: 18
V gene: TRBV3-1
clone size: few
J gene: TRBJ2-7
D gene: TRBD2
CDR3 protein: CASSQYTGPGGRTYEQYF
CDR3 DNA: TGTGCCAGCAGCCAATACACAGGGCCGGGCGGGAGGACCTACGAGCAGTACTTC

CDR3 length: 17
V gene: TRBV7-3
clone size: few
J gene: TRBJ2-1
D gene: TRBD1
CDR3 protein: CASSLWAGTGVYNEQFF
CDR3 DNA: TGTGCCAGCAGCCTTTGGGCGGGGACAGGAGTTTACAATGAGCAGTTCTTC

CDR3 length: 15
V gene: TRBV7-9
clone size: .
J gene: TRBJ2-7
D gene: .
CDR3 protein: CASSLRQGSSYEQYF
CDR3 DNA: TGTGCCAGCAGCTTACGGCAGGGTAGCTCCTACGAGCAGTACTTC

CDR3 length: 14
V gene: TRBV7-2
clone size: many
J gene: TRBJ2-5
D gene: .
CDR3 protein: CASSYDYNQETQYF
CDR3 DNA: TGTGCCAGCAGCTACGACTACAACCAAGAGACCCAGTACTTC

CDR3 length: 13
V gene: TRBV2
clone size: .
J gene: TRBJ2-7
D gene: .
CDR3 protein: CASSEWVGNEQYF
CDR3 DNA: TGTGCCAGCAGTGAGTGGGTAGGGAACGAGCAGTACTTC

CDR3 length: 15
V gene: TRBV20-1
clone size: .
J gene: TRBJ2-4
D gene: TRBD2
CDR3 protein: CSAASGRAPKNIQYF
CDR3 DNA: TGCAGTGCTGCAAGCGGGAGGGCCCCCAAAAACATTCAGTACTTC

CDR3 length: 15
V gene: TRBV20-1
clone size: few
J gene: TRBJ2-7
D gene: TRBD1
CDR3 protein: CSVTVGTGGLYEQYF
CDR3 DNA: TGCAGTGTTACGGTCGGGACAGGGGGGCTCTACGAGCAGTACTTC

CDR3 length: 13
V gene: TRBV29-1
clone size: many
J gene: TRBJ2-7
D gene: .
CDR3 protein: CSVVAEPTYEQYF
CDR3 DNA: TGCAGCGTTGTGGCGGAACCTACCTACGAGCAGTACTTC

CDR3 length: 14
V gene: TRBV14
clone size: many
J gene: TRBJ2-2
D gene: .
CDR3 protein: CASRPGILTGELFF
CDR3 DNA: TGTGCCAGCAGACCCGGGATCTTAACCGGGGAGCTGTTTTTT

CDR3 length: 15
V gene: TRBV7-9
clone size: many
J gene: TRBJ2-1
D gene: .
CDR3 protein: CASSFLASSYNEQFF
CDR3 DNA: TGTGCCAGCAGCTTTCTTGCTAGCTCTTACAATGAGCAGTTCTTC

CDR3 length: 17
V gene: TRBV6-2/TRBV6-3
clone size: many
J gene: TRBJ2-7
D gene: .
CDR3 protein: CASSYHPGYGANYEQYF
CDR3 DNA: TGTGCCAGCAGTTACCACCCTGGTTACGGTGCTAACTACGAGCAGTACTTC

CDR3 length: 14
V gene: TRBV28
clone size: many
J gene: TRBJ2-7
D gene: TRBD1
CDR3 protein: CASSTPGQSYEQYF
CDR3 DNA: TGTGCCAGCAGTACACCGGGACAGTCCTACGAGCAGTACTTC

CDR3 length: 15
V gene: TRBV27
clone size: many
J gene: TRBJ2-1
D gene: TRBD2
CDR3 protein: CASSLQREGLNEQFF
CDR3 DNA: TGTGCCAGCAGTCTTCAGCGGGAGGGCCTAAATGAGCAGTTCTTC

CDR3 length: 15
V gene: TRBV20-1
clone size: many
J gene: TRBJ2-5
D gene: TRBD2
CDR3 protein: CSARDRTSFQETQYF
CDR3 DNA: TGCAGTGCTAGAGATCGGACTAGCTTCCAAGAGACCCAGTACTTC